The 18 T cell receptor beta chains below were found in one sample sequenced in a study of shared clonotypes between healthy human individuals. The naive CD8 subset, CD45RO-negative cells positively selected for CCR7, excluded terminally differentiated effector memory CD45RA+ cells. Repertoires were generated with immunoSEQ multiplex PCR, while TCRdb's copy carries only in-frame clones and drops some. The data show millions of clones, about 92% seen once. The material sequenced was naive CD8+ T cells from PBMCs. The receptors here all came from a young man in good health. Some clones in this sample may be carry-over from other donors' samples.

The chain employs TRBV27 and TRBJ2-3; D may be TRBD1 (6 bases). Trimming cost V 8 bases and J 1 base, with 10 bases left between them. This CDR3 region has 13 residues. Germline V gene data show CDR1 as MNHEY and CDR2 as SMNVEV (reference sequence). The CDR3 spells CASGGLGTDTQYF. CDR3 in DNA: TGTGCCAGCGGGGGCCTAGGCACAGATACGCAGTATTTT.

The J gene is TRBJ1-2, the V gene TRBV21-1. TRBV21-1 is given as a pseudogene. The CDR3 has 16 residues. CDR3 in DNA: TGTGCCAGCAGCAAAACGGATGGACCGAAAAACTATGGCTACACCTTC. This codes for CASSKTDGPKNYGYTF.

This clone is a singleton in its sample. The chain has TRBV7-9 and TRBJ2-7; possibly TRBD2 for D (5 bases). The CDR3 is 13 residues long. Germline assignment: CDR1 SEHNR and CDR2 FQNEAQ (reference sequence). V was cut by 4 bases and J by 6 bases, with 13 bases left in between. DNA for the CDR3: TGTGCCAGCAGCTCGGGCCCGCTAGCCGAGCAGTACTTC. It specifies CASSSGPLAEQYF.

Written as DNA, the CDR3 is TGTGCCAGCAGTTTAGGGGACAATCAGCAGACCCAGTACTTC. Translating it yields CASSLGDNQQTQYF. The V and J genes are TRBV28 and TRBJ2-5; possible D gene TRBD1, 6 bases. Germline values: CDR1 MDHEN, CDR2 SYDVKM. V lost 2 bases, J lost 6 bases, and 13 bases lay in between. The CDR3 has 14 residues.

Remarks on this clone: In the same sample, other DNA sequences code for this CDR3. Here the CDR3 reads CASSLAGGPNEQFF. CDR3 in DNA: TGTGCCAGCAGTTTAGCGGGAGGGCCGAATGAGCAGTTCTTC. This chain joins TRBV27 and TRBJ2-1; 9 nucleotides line up with TRBD2. After removal of 2 bases from V and 7 bases from J, the junction contained 3 bases not matched to a gene. Germline CDR1 MNHEY, CDR2 SMNVEV (reference sequence). CDR3 size: 14 residues.

The chain combines TRBV2 with TRBJ2-5; 9 positions agree with TRBD2. There are 15 residues in the CDR3. J gave up 5 bases and V 5 bases, and 9 bases lay outside the gene matches. The germline gives CDR1 SNHLY, CDR2 FYNNEI. CDR3 loop: CASSLGVAGEETQYF. In DNA form, the CDR3 reads TGTGCCAGCAGTCTCGGCGTAGCGGGAGAGGAGACCCAGTACTTC. The full variable domain, rest sourced from reference TRBV2 and TRBJ2-5, is EPEVTQTPSHQVTQMGQEVILRCVPISNHLYFYWYRQILGQKVEFLVSFYNNEISEKSEIFDDQFSVERPDGSNFTLKIRSTKLEDSAMYFCASSLGVAGEETQYFGPGTRLLVL.

The chain uses TRBV30 and TRBJ2-2, with D possibly TRBD2 on 6 matching bases. Germline CDR1 and CDR2: GTSNPN and SVGIG (reference sequence). Trimming pared 5 bases from V and 5 bases from J, leaving 18 bases between. The CDR3 contains 15 residues. CDR3 coding DNA: TGTGCCTGGGGAGTAGGATGGAGGGAAACCGGGGAGCTGTTTTTT. Protein: CAWGVGWRETGELFF.

The chain couples TRBV5-1 to TRBJ2-1; 12 nucleotides agree with TRBD1. Trimming took 4 bases from V and 5 from J; bases not matched to a gene: 10. The V gene's germline CDR1 is SGHRS and CDR2 YFSETQ. This CDR3 is built from 17 residues. The CDR3 loop reads CASSLGTGGKSDNEQFF. Here the CDR3 DNA reads TGCGCCAGCAGCCTAGGGACAGGGGGCAAGTCCGACAATGAGCAGTTCTTC.

The CDR3 sequence is CASSLARGAASNQPQHF. CDR3 DNA sequence: TGTGCCAGCAGCTTAGCGCGAGGGGCAGCTAGCAATCAGCCCCAGCATTTT. The rearrangement links TRBV7-9 to TRBJ1-5; possibly TRBD1 for D (5 bases). The CDR3 sequence is 17 residues long. Trimming removed 0 bases at V and 0 bases at J, with 12 bases between. Germline CDR1 and CDR2: SEHNR and FQNEAQ (reference sequence).

The V call is TRBV5-8, the J call TRBJ1-1, with 8 bases lining up with TRBD1. J gave up 1 base and V 5 bases, and 13 bases lay outside the gene matches. Germline V lookup: CDR1 SGHTS, CDR2 YDEGEE. The CDR3 is made up of 17 amino acids. The CDR3 coding sequence is TGTGCCAGCAGGCTGATTGACAGGGGATCATGGAACACTGAAGCTTTCTTT. This encodes CASRLIDRGSWNTEAFF.

The rearrangement uses TRBV7-9 and TRBJ2-7; D unresolved. Germline CDR1 is SEHNR and CDR2 is FQNEAQ (reference sequence). CDR3 length equals 16 residues. The germline V and J ends were trimmed by 1 base and 5 bases, with 18 bases remaining between them. The CDR3 nucleotides read TGTGCCAGCAGCTTAGGGGTAGATCCAAGAGGCAACGAGCAGTACTTC. Its translation: CASSLGVDPRGNEQYF.

The gene calls are TRBV10-2 and TRBJ1-1; TRBD1 aligns across 7 bases. V dropped 6 bases and J dropped 3; count of bases not matched to a gene: 7. CDR1 and CDR2 (germline): WSHSY, SAAADI. The CDR3 is made up of 14 amino acids. The CDR3 is CASRLLTGDTEAFF. The DNA of the CDR3 is TGCGCCAGCAGGCTACTTACAGGGGACACTGAAGCTTTCTTT.

This rearrangement joins TRBV25-1 to TRBJ2-5; 14 nucleotides line up with TRBD2. Unmatched junction bases numbered 4, after V lost 3 bases and J lost 4 bases. Germline values: CDR1 MGHDK, CDR2 SYGVNS. The CDR3 totals 16 residues. CDR3 in DNA: TGTGCCAGCAGTGATCGACTAGCGGGAGGGGTAGAGACCCAGTACTTC. Residues: CASSDRLAGGVETQYF.

This clone appeared once. CDR3 amino acids: CASSIDRLGQETQYF. The DNA for the CDR3 is TGTGCCAGTAGTATAGATCGGCTCGGCCAAGAGACCCAGTACTTC. This chain links TRBV19 with TRBJ2-5; unclear D gene. With 0 bases removed from V and 1 base from J, the gap between germline ends came to 9 bases. The CDR3 consists of 15 residues. CDR1 is LNHDA and CDR2 is SQIVND in the germline V gene (reference sequence). Full variable domain (outside the CDR3, taken from reference TRBV19 and TRBJ2-5): DGGITQSPKYLFRKEGQNVTLSCEQNLNHDAMYWYRQDPGQGLRLIYYSQIVNDFQKGDIAEGYSVSREKKESFPLTVTSAQKNPTAFYLCASSIDRLGQETQYFGPGTRLLVL.

J is TRBJ2-7 and V is TRBV18, with D unclear. The V end was cut by 4 bases, the J end by 6 bases, with 7 bases between. Germline lookup yields CDR1 KGHSH and CDR2 LQKENI. This CDR3 region has 11 residues. DNA of the CDR3: TGTGCCAGCTCACTTACTTTCGAGCAGTACTTC. Amino acid sequence: CASSLTFEQYF.

Regarding this clone: Other nucleotide sequences from this sample produce the same CDR3. The V gene is TRBV27, the J gene TRBJ2-6; tentative D call: TRBD2 (5 bases). The CDR3 length is 16 residues. Trimming left V 1 base short and J 0 bases short, with 7 bases between. The germline gives CDR1 MNHEY, CDR2 SMNVEV (reference sequence). The CDR3 bases are TGTGCCAGCAGTTTATTGGGGAGCTCTGGGGCCAACGTCCTGACTTTC. The encoded protein is CASSLLGSSGANVLTF.

V usage is TRBV9 and J usage is TRBJ1-3; D is unresolved. The CDR3 sequence is 13 residues long. The germline gives CDR1 SGDLS, CDR2 YYNGEE. Trimming shortened V by 3 bases and J by 4 bases, and 8 bases separated the two germline ends. CDR3 nucleotide sequence: TGTGCCAGCAGCGGCTGGGAAGGAAACACCATATATTTT. Protein product: CASSGWEGNTIYF.

There are a few counts of this clone. Here the CDR3 reads CASRPGPAYEQYF. The CDR3 bases are TGTGCCAGCAGACCCGGACCGGCCTACGAGCAGTACTTC. V gene TRBV6-5 combines with J gene TRBJ2-7; the D is unclear. Germline assignment: CDR1 MNHEY and CDR2 SVGAGI. Trimming shortened V by 6 bases and J by 2 bases, and 11 bases separated the two germline ends. The CDR3 has 13 residues.